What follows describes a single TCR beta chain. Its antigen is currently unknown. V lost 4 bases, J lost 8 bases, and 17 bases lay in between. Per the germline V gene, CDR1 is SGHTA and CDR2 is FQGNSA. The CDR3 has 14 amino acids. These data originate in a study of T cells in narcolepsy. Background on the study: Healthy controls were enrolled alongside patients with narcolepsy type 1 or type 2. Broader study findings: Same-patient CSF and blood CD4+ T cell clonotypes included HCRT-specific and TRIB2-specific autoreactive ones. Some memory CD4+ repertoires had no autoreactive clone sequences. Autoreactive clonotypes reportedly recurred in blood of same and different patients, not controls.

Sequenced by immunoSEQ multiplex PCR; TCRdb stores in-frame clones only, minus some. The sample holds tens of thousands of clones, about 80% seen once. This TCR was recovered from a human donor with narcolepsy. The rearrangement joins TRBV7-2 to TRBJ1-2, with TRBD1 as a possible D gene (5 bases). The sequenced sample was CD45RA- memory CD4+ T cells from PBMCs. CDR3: CASSYDRDALGYTF. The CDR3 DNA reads TGTGCCAGCAGCTACGACCGGGACGCCCTGGGCTACACCTTC. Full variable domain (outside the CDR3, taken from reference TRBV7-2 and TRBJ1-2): GAGVSQSPSNKVTEKGKDVELRCDPISGHTALYWYRQSLGQGLEFLIYFQGNSAPDKSGLPSDRFSAERTGGSVSTLTIQRTQQEDSAVYLCASSYDRDALGYTFGSGTRLTVV.